The TCR beta chain under discussion was sequenced for a study of naive and memory T cell subsets (TCRdb year 2017). Background for the entire study: Sorted naive and memory T cell subsets from peripheral blood were analyzed in the study using a UMI-based, open-source pipeline for TCR alpha and beta sequencing. The results of the functional CMV T cell responses matched the IgG serology results in every case. RNA was DNase-treated and reverse transcribed with TCR constant-region primers, mostly using SuperScript III.

TCR alpha and beta chain libraries were amplified separately from the second PCR step onward. CMV status of each donor was established by measuring IFNgamma production from CD4+ T cells after fresh PBMCs were stimulated overnight with CMV viral lysate. CD4 T cells were positively selected with Miltenyi beads, followed by positive selection of CD8 T cells from the CD4-negative fraction. Cells were stained for CD3, CD4, CD8, CD45RA, CD27 and a live/dead dye and were sorted on a BD Aria II into four subsets based on CD45RA and CD27. A few healthy volunteers provided blood, and the blood of each volunteer was split into CD4 and CD8 T cells and then into four differentiation subsets. Approximately 120 ml of peripheral blood was drawn per donor, and PBMC were isolated by Ficoll-Paque PLUS density-gradient centrifugation. Sorted cells were lysed in RLT buffer, and RNA was extracted with a Qiagen RNeasy kit and stored at -80°C.

As concerns this clonotype: Its specific antigen is unknown. Base quality data are lacking; no much larger clone is found one base away.

Library method: UMI-ligation and nested PCR. The beta constant-region primer was an equimolar mix of two oligonucleotides covering both TRBC1 and TRBC2. A single-stranded oligonucleotide carrying the SP2 primer and a 12-nucleotide UMI was ligated to the 3' end of the cDNA by T4 RNA ligase 1. Four rounds of PCR were used to amplify ligated cDNA, with nested alpha and beta constant-region primers being used together with the SP2 primer. The ligation reaction was kept at 16 degrees C for 20-24 hours. PCR2 was typically run as a SYBR Green qPCR and stopped at a predetermined threshold to prevent over-amplification. Agencourt AMPure XP magnetic beads were used for all purifications after the first. Library amounts were measured by Qubit and library quality was assessed on a TapeStation, where the main peak was expected at around 650 bp. Pooled libraries were sequenced on an Illumina MiSeq using v2 2x251 paired-end kits, and typically roughly 0.85-2.2 million reads were obtained per sample. Each sample library was pooled at around 4 nM, and about 5-7% PhiX was included to improve cluster recognition. For the original study's pipeline: Using tag matching that tolerated one base-pair mismatch, Decombinator assigned V and J genes to FASTQ reads that had been processed by Demultiplexor. By using UMIs, Collapsinator corrected both sequencing errors and the frequency errors caused by PCR heterogeneity. CDR3Translator translated TCRs and extracted CDR3s from the conserved cysteine to the FGXG phenylalanine, flagging non-productive sequences. Gini, Shannon entropy and inverse Simpson indices were calculated on repertoires subsampled to equal numbers of UMI-defined TCRs. Power-law fits to clonotype abundance distributions were performed by maximum likelihood within the linear range. On one naive CD8 sample, the pipeline and MIGEC gave similar UMI counts, unique TCR numbers and clonal distributions. In one analysis, naive TCRs that were also found in any memory subset of the same donor were excluded from the naive repertoire. A set of some 7,600 CMV-associated CDR3 sequences, compiled from VDJdb and a published dataset, was used to search the repertoires. The public reads were run again by TCRdb, first through fastp at Q25 and then through MiXCR, and only productive beta chains were kept. Rows with one shared CDR3 protein collapse into an entry with the most common genes and DNA. TCRdb assigned the V and J calls; the authors' analysis was not used. The sample yields 120,000 to 150,000 distinct CDR3 sequences; over 15% were counted once. The ten most abundant clones make up 0.14% to 0.15% of the sample.

From the germline V gene, CDR1 is MNHEY and CDR2 is SVGAGI. V loses 2 bases at its end and J loses 1 base; junction bases beyond the gene matches: 4. The CDR3 contains 15 residues, cysteine and phenylalanine counted. Only the CDR3 portion is preserved as DNA: 45 bases, with reading frame beginning at the first base. Results and caveats for the whole study, not just this receptor: In both CD4 and CD8 cells, the Gini index increased while Shannon and inverse Simpson diversity decreased from naive through CM, EM and EMRA. RNA-based TCR counts may be affected by expression changes linked to T cell activation and differentiation. Once error correction was done, more than 90% of naive TCR sequences showed up just once, which made the naive abundance distributions much steeper than those of the memory subsets. A few larger clonotypes were found in naive repertoires, especially CD8, and these larger clonotypes were possibly memory cells re-expressing CD45RA. The abundance of TCRs followed a power law with an exponent that differed between naive and memory subsets yet stayed consistent across the three individuals. The repertoire findings for the naive and memory subsets could not be validated against a ground truth because none was available. Clonotypes were defined as single alpha or beta chain sequences, not paired alpha/beta receptors.

The rearrangement combines TRBV6-5 with TRBJ2-7; 8 bases in the junction line up with TRBD1. The sequenced material came from naive CD4+ T cells from blood. Explained via the paper, the cell subset or site label denotes: naive T cells, CD45RA high CD27+. This clonotype was sampled from a human donor in good health. The DNA sequence is TGTGCCAGCAGTTACGCAGGACAGGGTTCCTACGAGCAGTACTTC. Protein translation: CASSYAGQGSYEQYF.